This T cell receptor beta chain was identified in a study of response to subunit inactivated influenza vaccine. With 9 bases removed from V and 0 bases from J, the gap between germline ends came to 8 bases. CDR3 size: 12 residues. The germline CDR1 and CDR2 sequences are MNHEY and SVGEGT. MiXCR was run by TCRdb on the RT-PCR reads, yielding one entry per CDR3 protein. The data hold more than 700,000 distinct CDR3 sequences, with about 20% observed a single time. Notes on the study in general: Researchers suggested that each seasonal influenza vaccination recruits few new T cells.

Ten or more counts support this clonotype. Its antigen is undetermined. The sequenced sample was PBMCs from blood, obtained around 5 days after vaccination. The sequence came from a man aged 45-65 years who received an inactivated influenza vaccine. The chain has TRBV6-2 or TRBV6-3 and TRBJ1-1, with D hard to call. The CDR3 is CASIGMNTEAFF. CDR3 coding DNA: TGTGCCAGTATAGGTATGAACACTGAAGCTTTCTTT.